A single sample is the source of the 20 T cell receptor beta chains below, sequenced in a study of OX40 agonist ivuxolimab in advanced cancers. The repertoire was sequenced with immunoSEQ multiplex PCR; TCRdb's copy has only in-frame clones and lacks some. In the table there are roughly 65,000 clones, around 90% of which are singletons. Sequencing used CD4+ or CD8+ T cells sorted from blood, obtained in a trial of the OX40 agonist ivuxolimab. The receptors were gathered from an adult with an advanced solid tumor such as melanoma, head and neck, liver or kidney cancer.

This clone was seen a single time. The chain recombines TRBV7-2 with TRBJ1-2; D ambiguous. The CDR3 is 13 amino acids. V was clipped by 0 bases and J by 8 bases, with 10 bases between them. Germline V lookup: CDR1 SGHTA, CDR2 FQGNSA. CDR3 nucleotides: TGTGCCAGCAGCTTAGCTGGGTTTGGCGGCTACACCTTC. Its protein product is CASSLAGFGGYTF. Using reference TRBV7-2 and TRBJ1-2 for the parts outside the CDR3, the full variable domain is GAGVSQSPSNKVTEKGKDVELRCDPISGHTALYWYRQSLGQGLEFLIYFQGNSAPDKSGLPSDRFSAERTGGSVSTLTIQRTQQEDSAVYLCASSLAGFGGYTFGSGTRLTVV.

The chain is built from TRBV6-6 and TRBJ2-3, with 8 bases lining up with TRBD2. The CDR3 totals 16 residues. The V gene's germline CDR1 is MNHNY and CDR2 SVGAGI (reference sequence). Losses at the gene ends were 5 bases for V and 1 base for J; bases not matched to a gene: 8. The CDR3 is CASSNRAGAGTDTQYF. The DNA for the CDR3 is TGTGCCAGCAGTAACCGAGCGGGAGCGGGCACAGATACGCAGTATTTT.

This clone was seen just once. V usage is TRBV30 and J usage is TRBJ2-1; D is tentatively TRBD1 or TRBD2 (5 bases each). The CDR3 loop spans 13 amino acids. Germline CDR1 GTSNPN, CDR2 SVGIG (reference sequence). V shed 1 base and J shed 1 base, with 5 bases lying between them. In DNA, the CDR3 is TGTGCCTGGAGTGGGGGGTCCTACAATGAGCAGTTCTTC. Residues: CAWSGGSYNEQFF.

The J gene is TRBJ2-3, the V gene TRBV7-2; no reliable D call. Germline CDR1 is SGHTA and CDR2 is FQGNSA. V lost 1 base and J lost 10, with 15 bases in between. The CDR3 contains 14 residues. The CDR3 loop is CASSLGPDRAAQYF. The CDR3 DNA is TGTGCCAGCAGCTTAGGACCAGACCGGGCTGCGCAGTATTTT.

The chain uses TRBV30 and TRBJ2-2; D is unresolved. V shed 1 base and J shed 6 bases, with 3 bases lying between them. The CDR3 is made up of 11 amino acids. Germline V gene sequence: CDR1 GTSNPN, CDR2 SVGIG (reference sequence). The CDR3 region has the DNA TGTGCCTGGAGTGAGGCCGGGGAGCTGTTTTTT. Translating gives CAWSEAGELFF.

The chain is built from TRBV28 and TRBJ2-1; 8 bases align to TRBD1. The germline CDR1 and CDR2 sequences are MDHEN and SYDVKM. CDR3 length: 13 residues. With 6 bases clipped from V and 6 bases from J, the junction kept 4 bases outside the gene matches. The CDR3 DNA reads as TGTGCCAGCAGGGATACAGGGGGCAATGAGCAGTTCTTC. It translates to CASRDTGGNEQFF.

This clone was counted once. The chain recombines TRBV28 with TRBJ1-3, with D possibly being TRBD1 (6 bases). The V gene lost 8 bases and the J gene lost 1 base, with 12 bases spanning the gap. The CDR3 loop spans 14 amino acids. Germline assignment: CDR1 MDHEN and CDR2 SYDVKM. CDR3 coding DNA: TGTGCCAGCCGTGAGGGGGGGTCTGGAAACACCATATATTTT. Translation gives CASREGGSGNTIYF.

The J gene is TRBJ2-5, the V gene TRBV7-9, with 8 bases identical to TRBD2. The CDR3 is 14 amino acids. V was pared by 5 bases and J by 5 bases, with 7 bases of the junction left unmatched. Germline V gene lookup returns CDR1 SEHNR and CDR2 FQNEAQ (reference sequence). In DNA form, the CDR3 reads TGTGCCAGCAGCCTCAGCGGGAGCGGTGAGACCCAGTACTTC. This gives the protein CASSLSGSGETQYF.

The CDR3 bases are TGCGCCAGCAGCTTGGATGTAGCGCCGACCTACGAGCAGTACTTC. It codes for CASSLDVAPTYEQYF. V and J are TRBV5-1 and TRBJ2-7, with D possibly being TRBD2 (5 bases). The CDR3 length is 15 residues. The germline V gene encodes CDR1 SGHRS and CDR2 YFSETQ. Trimming removed 0 bases at V and 2 bases at J, with 12 bases between.

The rearrangement joins TRBV9 to TRBJ2-3; 7 bases fit TRBD1. Germline V gene data show CDR1 as SGDLS and CDR2 as YYNGEE. V dropped 2 bases and J dropped 6; count of bases not matched to a gene: 9. The CDR3 is made up of 15 amino acids. Here the CDR3 DNA reads TGTGCCAGCAGCGTCAGGGGGACCGGATCCGATACGCAGTATTTT. Translation gives CASSVRGTGSDTQYF. The whole variable domain, remainder taken from reference TRBV9 and TRBJ2-3, is DSGVTQTPKHLITATGQRVTLRCSPRSGDLSVYWYQQSLDQGLQFLIQYYNGEERAKGNILERFSAQQFPDLHSELNLSSLELGDSALYFCASSVRGTGSDTQYFGPGTRLTVL.

The rearrangement joins TRBV7-6 to TRBJ1-3; D is possibly TRBD1 (6 bases). V gave up 2 bases and J gave up 3 bases, with 23 bases separating them. The CDR3 loop spans 19 amino acids. Germline lookup yields CDR1 SGHVS and CDR2 FNYEAQ. The CDR3 is CASSLYAAGAPAGGNTIYF. In DNA form, the CDR3 reads TGTGCCAGCAGCTTATACGCCGCAGGGGCTCCAGCTGGTGGAAACACCATATATTTT.

The J gene is TRBJ2-7, the V gene TRBV11-3; D is perhaps TRBD1 (5 bases). Trimming removed 1 base from V and 5 bases from J, with 15 bases in between. Germline V gene sequence: CDR1 SGHNT, CDR2 YENEEA. The CDR3 is made up of 15 amino acids. The CDR3 region is CASSLGSGPTDEQYF. The CDR3 DNA follows: TGTGCCAGCAGCTTAGGGTCAGGGCCGACAGACGAGCAGTACTTC.

This clone was counted between two and nine times. The chain carries TRBV30 and TRBJ1-1; TRBD1 might be the D (5 bases). This CDR3 is built from 12 residues. V lost 2 bases and J lost 1, with 5 bases in between. Germline V gene data show CDR1 as GTSNPN and CDR2 as SVGIG (reference sequence). Here the CDR3 reads CAWSQGNTEAFF. The CDR3, as DNA: TGTGCCTGGAGTCAGGGGAACACTGAAGCTTTCTTT.

The chain employs TRBV2 and TRBJ1-2; possible D gene TRBD1, 5 bases. The length of the CDR3 is 15 residues. Trimming stripped 0 bases from V and 1 base from J, with 9 bases between. Germline V lookup: CDR1 SNHLY, CDR2 FYNNEI. CDR3 sequence: CASSEAGGFNYGYTF. CDR3 nucleotides: TGTGCCAGCAGTGAAGCGGGGGGATTTAACTATGGCTACACCTTC.

The rearrangement uses TRBV5-1 and TRBJ2-1; 8 nucleotides match TRBD2. This CDR3 comprises 14 residues. V trimming: 2 bases; J trimming: 3 bases; junction bases outside the gene matches: 1. The germline V gene encodes CDR1 SGHRS and CDR2 YFSETQ. CDR3 coding DNA: TGCGCCAGCAGCTTAGCGGGAGACTACAATGAGCAGTTCTTC. It is translated as CASSLAGDYNEQFF.

The chain has TRBV18 and TRBJ1-5; TRBD1 agrees at 9 bases. The CDR3 covers 15 residues. J was trimmed by 4 bases and V by 3 bases; bases with no gene match: 4. Per germline, CDR1 KGHSH and CDR2 LQKENI. The CDR3, as DNA: TGTGCCAGCTCACCCGGGACAGGGCCTAATCAGCCCCAGCATTTT. The encoded protein is CASSPGTGPNQPQHF.

The V call is TRBV2, the J call TRBJ2-3; perhaps TRBD1 as D (5 bases). Trimming took 6 bases from V and 1 from J, leaving 11 bases between them. Germline V CDR1 and CDR2: SNHLY, FYNNEI. The CDR3 is made up of 14 amino acids. This CDR3 reads CASSLRVRTDTQYF. The CDR3 DNA follows: TGTGCCAGCAGCCTCAGGGTCCGCACAGATACGCAGTATTTT. Full variable domain (rest looked up from reference TRBV2 and TRBJ2-3): EPEVTQTPSHQVTQMGQEVILRCVPISNHLYFYWYRQILGQKVEFLVSFYNNEISEKSEIFDDQFSVERPDGSNFTLKIRSTKLEDSAMYFCASSLRVRTDTQYFGPGTRLTVL.

This chain connects TRBV28 to TRBJ1-1; D not resolved. The germline gives CDR1 MDHEN, CDR2 SYDVKM. The CDR3 has 12 amino acids. Deletions cut 3 bases from V and 2 bases from J, with 4 bases between. CDR3 DNA: TGTGCCAGCAGTTTGAGAAACACTGAAGCTTTCTTT. It translates to CASSLRNTEAFF.

The V call is TRBV10-1, the J call TRBJ2-5, with a possible D match to TRBD2 (5 bases). This CDR3 region has 14 residues. In germline, CDR1 is WNHNN, CDR2 SYGVQD (reference sequence). V was shortened by 9 bases and J by 4 bases, with 18 bases between the two germline ends. CDR3 sequence: CASKPAGRGETQYF. In DNA form, the CDR3 reads TGCGCCAGTAAGCCCGCGGGTCGAGGAGAGACCCAGTACTTC.

The chain carries TRBV7-3 and TRBJ2-5, with D possibly being TRBD1 (6 bases). Trimming removed 5 bases from V and 1 base from J, with 8 bases in between. The CDR3 has 13 amino acids. CDR1 is SGHTA, CDR2 FQGTGA, per germline. The DNA for the CDR3 is TGTGCCAGCAGCCAGGGGCCCCAAGAGACCCAGTACTTC. Its protein product is CASSQGPQETQYF.